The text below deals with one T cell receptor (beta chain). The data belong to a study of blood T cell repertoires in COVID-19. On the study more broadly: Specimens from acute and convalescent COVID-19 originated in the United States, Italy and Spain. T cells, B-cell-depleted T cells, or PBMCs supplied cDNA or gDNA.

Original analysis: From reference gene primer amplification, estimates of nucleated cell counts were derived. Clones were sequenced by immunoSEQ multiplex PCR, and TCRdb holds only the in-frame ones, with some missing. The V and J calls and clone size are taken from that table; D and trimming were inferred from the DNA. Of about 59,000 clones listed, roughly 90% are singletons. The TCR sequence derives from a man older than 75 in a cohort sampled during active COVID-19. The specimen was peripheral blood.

CDR3 nucleotide sequence: TGTGCCAGTAGTATAGATTCGCAGGGGGCGGAGACCCAGTACTTC. This translates into CASSIDSQGAETQYF. This chain uses TRBV19 with TRBJ2-5; 8 nucleotides line up with TRBD1. V dropped 0 bases and J dropped 5; count of bases not matched to a gene: 5. Germline V gene data show CDR1 as LNHDA and CDR2 as SQIVND (reference sequence). The CDR3 runs to 15 residues. Filled out from reference TRBV19 and TRBJ2-5, the complete variable domain reads DGGITQSPKYLFRKEGQNVTLSCEQNLNHDAMYWYRQDPGQGLRLIYYSQIVNDFQKGDIAEGYSVSREKKESFPLTVTSAQKNPTAFYLCASSIDSQGAETQYFGPGTRLLVL.